This is a list of T cell receptor beta chains from one sample in a study of shared clonotypes between healthy human individuals. Libraries were prepared by immunoSEQ multiplex PCR; TCRdb keeps only in-frame clonotypes and omits some of them. The sample gives about 450,000 clones, 79% of which show up once; 10% to 15% is in the top ten. Sequencing input: PBMCs. The receptors were gathered from a woman in her 40s in good health. Some clones in this sample may be carry-over from other donors' samples. CDR3s leave out the opening cysteine and the closing phenylalanine or tryptophan. Fields, in order: CDR3 protein, V gene, clone size, J gene. Size values are once, few and many counts, or a class for expanded clones, and some rows have none.

CDR3 protein: AISEGQGAYEQY; V gene: TRBV10-3; clone size: once; J gene: NA
CDR3 protein: ASSSQGVTQY; V gene: TRBV28; clone size: NA; J gene: TRBJ2-3
CDR3 protein: ASSELTGADTQY; V gene: TRBV6-4; clone size: few; J gene: TRBJ2-3
CDR3 protein: ASSPWGNFSTDTQY; V gene: TRBV11-1; clone size: few; J gene: TRBJ2-3
CDR3 protein: ASSLRDGRNIQY; V gene: TRBV28; clone size: NA; J gene: TRBJ2-4
CDR3 protein: ASSQRSRDSLT; V gene: TRBV14; clone size: NA; J gene: TRBJ2-6
CDR3 protein: ASTPRSPVQPQH; V gene: TRBV19; clone size: NA; J gene: TRBJ1-5
CDR3 protein: AWTRVNEQF; V gene: TRBV30; clone size: NA; J gene: TRBJ2-1
CDR3 protein: ASSTSGSSSYNEQF; V gene: TRBV11-2; clone size: many; J gene: TRBJ2-1
CDR3 protein: ASSYGTGIHSNQPQH; V gene: TRBV7-8; clone size: NA; J gene: TRBJ1-5
CDR3 protein: ASSLAGVRGGANVLT; V gene: TRBV28; clone size: NA; J gene: TRBJ2-6
CDR3 protein: ASSESGVEQF; V gene: TRBV2; clone size: NA; J gene: TRBJ2-1
CDR3 protein: ASSPRVPTSGTPYNEQF; V gene: TRBV7-8; clone size: few; J gene: TRBJ2-1
CDR3 protein: AWSPGGNEQF; V gene: TRBV30; clone size: NA; J gene: TRBJ2-1
CDR3 protein: ASSVGAGRSRTDTQY; V gene: TRBV9; clone size: NA; J gene: TRBJ2-3
CDR3 protein: ASSSPLGTSGILDTQY; V gene: TRBV7-2; clone size: few; J gene: TRBJ2-3
CDR3 protein: ASSLQGTAYEQY; V gene: TRBV27; clone size: NA; J gene: TRBJ2-7
CDR3 protein: ASSESGAAVYGYT; V gene: TRBV6-1; clone size: NA; J gene: TRBJ1-2
CDR3 protein: SVGQIAGGQETQY; V gene: TRBV29-1; clone size: NA; J gene: TRBJ2-5
CDR3 protein: ATRRDTGTYYEQY; V gene: TRBV15; clone size: once; J gene: TRBJ2-7
CDR3 protein: ASSVDIDRGYHGYT; V gene: TRBV9; clone size: NA; J gene: TRBJ1-2
CDR3 protein: ASSKEPSGRILAKNIQY; V gene: TRBV21-1; clone size: NA; J gene: TRBJ2-4
CDR3 protein: ASSPGGPYEQY; V gene: TRBV5-4; clone size: NA; J gene: TRBJ2-7
CDR3 protein: ASSIGGRNEQF; V gene: TRBV19; clone size: NA; J gene: TRBJ2-1
CDR3 protein: ASSPIGRGGSEQY; V gene: TRBV25-1; clone size: NA; J gene: TRBJ2-7
CDR3 protein: ASSVDPDFYNEQF; V gene: TRBV9; clone size: NA; J gene: TRBJ2-1
CDR3 protein: ATSRLAASLYEQY; V gene: TRBV15; clone size: NA; J gene: TRBJ2-7
CDR3 protein: ACNQGPHQPQH; V gene: TRBV30; clone size: few; J gene: TRBJ1-5
CDR3 protein: ASSFRGRSSYEQY; V gene: TRBV27; clone size: NA; J gene: TRBJ2-7
CDR3 protein: ASSLGQSSSYEQY; V gene: TRBV5-1; clone size: NA; J gene: TRBJ2-7
CDR3 protein: ASSMGGTTEAF; V gene: TRBV19; clone size: NA; J gene: TRBJ1-1
CDR3 protein: ASSLPRDIGYNEQF; V gene: TRBV28; clone size: NA; J gene: TRBJ2-1
CDR3 protein: ASSRTSGNTGELF; V gene: TRBV19; clone size: NA; J gene: TRBJ2-2
CDR3 protein: ASSLDRNNEQF; V gene: TRBV5-4; clone size: NA; J gene: TRBJ2-1
CDR3 protein: ASSMTGQVTNYGYT; V gene: TRBV19; clone size: NA; J gene: TRBJ1-2
CDR3 protein: SVGLAGTGELF; V gene: TRBV29-1; clone size: NA; J gene: TRBJ2-2
CDR3 protein: ASSQERELAGLTDTQY; V gene: TRBV14; clone size: NA; J gene: TRBJ2-3
CDR3 protein: ASSVTGGKAGANVLT; V gene: TRBV11-2; clone size: many; J gene: TRBJ2-6